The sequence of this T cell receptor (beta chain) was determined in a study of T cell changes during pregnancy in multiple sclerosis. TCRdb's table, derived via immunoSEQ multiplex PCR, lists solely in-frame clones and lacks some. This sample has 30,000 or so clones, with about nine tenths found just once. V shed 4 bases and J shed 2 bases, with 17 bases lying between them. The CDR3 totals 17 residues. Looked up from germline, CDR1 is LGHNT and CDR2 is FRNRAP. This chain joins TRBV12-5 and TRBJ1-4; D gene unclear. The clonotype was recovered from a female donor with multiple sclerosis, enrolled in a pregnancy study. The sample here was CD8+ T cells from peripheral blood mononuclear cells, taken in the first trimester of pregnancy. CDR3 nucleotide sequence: TGTGCTAGTGGTTCCTCAGGTAATAATGCGACTAATGAAAAACTGTTTTTT. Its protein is CASGSSGNNATNEKLFF.